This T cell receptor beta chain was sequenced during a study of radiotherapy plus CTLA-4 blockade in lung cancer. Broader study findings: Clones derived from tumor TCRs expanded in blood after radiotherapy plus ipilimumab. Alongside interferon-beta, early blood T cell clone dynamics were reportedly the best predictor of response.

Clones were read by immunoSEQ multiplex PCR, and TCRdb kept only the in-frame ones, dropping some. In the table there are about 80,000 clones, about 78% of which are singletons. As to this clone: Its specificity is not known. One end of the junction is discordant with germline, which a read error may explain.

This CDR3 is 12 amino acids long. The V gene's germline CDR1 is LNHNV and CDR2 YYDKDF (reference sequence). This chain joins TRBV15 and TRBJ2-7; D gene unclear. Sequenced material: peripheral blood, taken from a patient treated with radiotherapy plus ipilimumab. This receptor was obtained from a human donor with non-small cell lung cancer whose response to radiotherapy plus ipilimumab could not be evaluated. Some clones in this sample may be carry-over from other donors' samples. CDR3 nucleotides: TGTGCCACCAGCAGAGATTCCAGTTTCCTTTATTTC. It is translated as CATSRDSSFLYF. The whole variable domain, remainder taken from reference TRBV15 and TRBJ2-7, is DAMVIQNPRYQVTQFGKPVTLSCSQTLNHNVMYWYQQKSSQAPKLLFHYYDKDFNNEADTPDNFQSRRPNTSFCFLDIRSPGLGDTAMYLCATSRDSSFLYFGPGTRLTVT.